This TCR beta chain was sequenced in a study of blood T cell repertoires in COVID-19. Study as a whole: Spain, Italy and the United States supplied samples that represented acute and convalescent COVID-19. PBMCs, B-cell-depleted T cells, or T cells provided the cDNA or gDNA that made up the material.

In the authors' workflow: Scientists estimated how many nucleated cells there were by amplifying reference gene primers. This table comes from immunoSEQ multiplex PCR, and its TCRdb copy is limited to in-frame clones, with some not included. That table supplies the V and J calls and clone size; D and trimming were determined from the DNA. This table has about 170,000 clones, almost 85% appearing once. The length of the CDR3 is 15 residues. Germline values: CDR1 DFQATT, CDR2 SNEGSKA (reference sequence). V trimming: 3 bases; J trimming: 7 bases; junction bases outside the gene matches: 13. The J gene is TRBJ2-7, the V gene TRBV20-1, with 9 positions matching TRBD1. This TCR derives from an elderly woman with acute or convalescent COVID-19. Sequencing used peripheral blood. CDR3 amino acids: CSASLGTGKSKEQYF. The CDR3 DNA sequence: TGCAGTGCTAGTCTTGGGACAGGGAAATCGAAAGAGCAGTACTTC.